This T cell receptor (beta chain) was identified during a study of blood T cell repertoires in COVID-19 (dated by TCRdb to between 2020 and 2021). Describing the broader study: The collaborator samples originated in the United States, Italy and Spain and spanned the acute and convalescent phases of COVID-19. HLA class I and class II types, where available, came from metadata supplied by the sample provider rather than from assay-based typing. The repertoires were released in a freely available public database meant as a resource for research on the immune response to SARS-CoV-2. The samples were drawn from the first 160 participants of the ongoing ImmuneRACE study and from 1,254 subjects provided by 6 global collaborators. The prospective study material was composed of cDNA or gDNA derived from T cells, B-cell-depleted T cells, or PBMCs. Nearly every sample came with metadata listing a de-identified subject ID, COVID-19 status, age in years and sex. The dataset comprised deeply sampled blood TCRbeta repertoires from subjects exposed to, actively infected with, or recovered from COVID-19.

TCRbeta CDR3 regions were amplified from genomic DNA by means of the immunoSEQ Assay, a bias-controlled multiplex PCR. As for the original processing: Within the assay, amplification of reference gene primers was used to estimate how many nucleated cells each sample contained. To quantify the absolute abundance of each unique TCRbeta CDR3 rearrangement, sequence reads were collapsed and filtered. For each sample, productive Simpson clonality was calculated as the square root of Simpson's diversity index across productive rearrangements. The clones in this table, taken by TCRdb from immuneACCESS, are in-frame only. Not every clone is retained; where verified, under half of the shortfall comes from an unresolved V gene, and the cause of the rest is unknown. That table furnishes V, J and clone size, whereas the DNA furnished D and trimming. The sample table holds under 300,000 clones, of which roughly 80% were seen once. The biggest ten clones account for over 10% of the sample.

Whole blood was collected in K2EDTA tubes by collaborating institutions according to the institutions' own protocols. Collaborator samples were shipped for TCRbeta analysis as frozen whole blood, isolated PBMCs, or DNA extracted from either sample type. What the research found in general, with its limitations: Clinical and demographic metadata were provided uncurated, with the amount varying by source and participant.

Note on this clone: The target of this receptor is not known. Per-nucleotide qualities are absent, and no much larger clonotype sits a single base away.

Sample: peripheral blood. The sequence came from a woman aged 55-75 years with active or convalescent COVID-19.

The CDR3 protein: CASSLGTGIVYEQYF. The sequenced DNA is TGCGCCAGCAGCTTGGGGACAGGGATTGTCTACGAGCAGTACTTC. This sequence uses TRBV5-1 and TRBJ2-7; TRBD1 fits 8 bases in the junction. The V end gives up 0 bases and the J end 3 bases, leaving 5 bases in the junction not matched to a gene. From a lookup of the germline V gene, CDR1 and CDR2 are SGHRS and YFSETQ. The CDR3 has 15 amino acids, counting the end cysteine and phenylalanine. The entry retains the CDR3 DNA only, 45 bases that are in frame from base 1.